This T cell receptor beta chain was found in a study of control samples from healthy donors and cancer patients. TCRdb's table, derived via immunoSEQ multiplex PCR, lists solely in-frame clones and lacks some. This table has 160,000 or so clones, 95% to 96% appearing once. J gave up 5 bases and V 1 base, and 7 bases lay outside the gene matches. CDR3 size: 17 residues. Germline V gene sequence: CDR1 LGHNT, CDR2 FRNRAP. The sample was blood. This rearrangement joins TRBV12-5 to TRBJ2-5; TRBD2 matches at 13 bases. This TCR derives from a woman aged 25 to 39 in good health. DNA for the CDR3: TGTGCTAGTGGTTTGGGCACTAGCGGGAGGGCTTCGGAGACCCAGTACTTC. It codes for CASGLGTSGRASETQYF.